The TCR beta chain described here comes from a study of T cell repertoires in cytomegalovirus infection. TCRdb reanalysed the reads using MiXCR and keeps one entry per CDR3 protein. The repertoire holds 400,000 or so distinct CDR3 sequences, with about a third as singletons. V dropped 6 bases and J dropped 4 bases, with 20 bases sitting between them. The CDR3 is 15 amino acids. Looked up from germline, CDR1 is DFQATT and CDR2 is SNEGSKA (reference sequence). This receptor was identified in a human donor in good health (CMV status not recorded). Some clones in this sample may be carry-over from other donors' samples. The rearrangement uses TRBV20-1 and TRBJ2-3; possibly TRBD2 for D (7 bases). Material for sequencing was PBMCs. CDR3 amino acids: CSALREGGRADTQYF. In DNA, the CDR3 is TGCAGTGCCCTGAGGGAGGGGGGGCGGGCAGATACGCAGTATTTT.